The 12 T cell receptor beta chains in this list originate from one sample, sequenced in a study of cytomegalovirus exposure and HLA in healthy donors. The PCR used 60 Vbeta and 13 Jbeta primers. The data were produced by immunoSEQ multiplex PCR, yet TCRdb's version contains in-frame clones alone and is incomplete. The sample yields some 180,000 clones, roughly 74% seen once. Sequenced input: PBMCs. The receptors stem from a female donor in good health and CMV-seronegative.

The V and J genes are TRBV28 and TRBJ1-5; D might be TRBD1 (6 bases). CDR3 size: 16 residues. The V end was cut by 10 bases, the J end by 0 bases, with 19 bases between. CDR1 MDHEN and CDR2 SYDVKM come from the germline V gene. CDR3 loop: CATSGLGALSNQPQHF. The CDR3 DNA reads TGTGCCACCTCTGGATTGGGGGCCCTTAGCAATCAGCCCCAGCATTTT. Together with reference TRBV28 and TRBJ1-5, the CDR3 gives the full variable domain: DVKVTQSSRYLVKRTGEKVFLECVQDMDHENMFWYRQDPGLGLRLIYFSYDVKMKEKGDIPEGYSVSREKKERFSLILESASTNQTSMYLCATSGLGALSNQPQHFGDGTRLSIL.

V is TRBV29-1 and J is TRBJ2-1; D may be TRBD1 (5 bases). V lost 5 bases to trimming and J lost 10 bases, with 18 bases between them. Germline CDR1 SQVTM, CDR2 ANQGSEA. The CDR3 length is 13 residues. The CDR3 reads CSVNLLQGPEQFF. In DNA form, the CDR3 reads TGCAGCGTTAACCTCTTGCAGGGTCCGGAGCAGTTCTTC.

The rearrangement uses TRBV2 and TRBJ1-6; D unclear. The CDR3 covers 12 residues. The germline V and J ends were trimmed by 4 bases and 8 bases, with 6 bases remaining between them. From germline, CDR1 is SNHLY and CDR2 FYNNEI. The CDR3 DNA reads as TGTGCCAGCAGTGCCGAGTATTCACCCCTCCACTTT. Amino acid sequence: CASSAEYSPLHF.

The V gene is TRBV7-9, the J gene TRBJ1-4, with 7 positions matching TRBD1. Germline values: CDR1 SEHNR, CDR2 FQNEAQ (reference sequence). The trim removed 1 base at V and 5 bases at J, leaving 7 bases unmatched. The CDR3 is made up of 16 amino acids. The CDR3 loop is CASSLGDRDLNEKLFF. The DNA of the CDR3 is TGTGCCAGCAGCTTAGGAGACAGGGATTTAAATGAAAAACTGTTTTTT.

The chain has TRBV5-5 and TRBJ1-5, with 11 nucleotides matching TRBD1. Germline lookup yields CDR1 SGHKS and CDR2 YYEKEE (reference sequence). The V segment lost 4 bases and the J segment 10 bases; nucleotides outside the gene matches: 10. The CDR3 consists of 15 residues. CDR3 residues: CASSQTRDRGVPQHF. As DNA, the CDR3 is TGTGCCAGCAGCCAGACCCGGGACAGGGGGGTTCCCCAGCATTTT.

J is TRBJ2-7 and V is TRBV7-2; a weak D match, TRBD2 (5 bases). Trimming pared 5 bases from V and 3 bases from J, leaving 5 bases between. The CDR3 loop spans 11 amino acids. Per the germline V gene, CDR1 is SGHTA and CDR2 is FQGNSA. The CDR3 nucleotides are TGTGCCAGCAGCCGGGGCTACGAGCAGTACTTC. This gives the protein CASSRGYEQYF.

The chain has TRBV6-1 and TRBJ1-5; TRBD1 matches at 9 bases. This CDR3 contains 14 residues. V was pared by 6 bases and J by 5 bases, with 5 bases of the junction left unmatched. Per germline, CDR1 MNHNS and CDR2 SASEGT. CDR3 DNA: TGTGCCAGCAGCCTGGGACAGGGTCATCAGCCCCAGCATTTT. Its protein is CASSLGQGHQPQHF.

V gene TRBV7-9 combines with J gene TRBJ2-3; 7 bases map to TRBD2. V trimming: 8 bases; J trimming: 5 bases; junction bases outside the gene matches: 7. The CDR3 extends over 13 amino acids. The germline V gene has CDR1 SEHNR and CDR2 FQNEAQ (reference sequence). The CDR3 DNA reads as TGTGCCAGCGCGGCGGGAGTCAAAGATACGCAGTATTTT. It codes for CASAAGVKDTQYF.

The genes are TRBV27 and TRBJ1-5; the D gene is possibly TRBD1 (5 bases). Trimming stripped 5 bases from V and 2 bases from J, with 16 bases between. The CDR3 totals 16 residues. Germline V lookup: CDR1 MNHEY, CDR2 SMNVEV (reference sequence). The CDR3 DNA follows: TGTGCCAGCAGTCCCATGCAGGGAATGGGCAATCAGCCCCAGCATTTT. Translating it yields CASSPMQGMGNQPQHF.

The chain carries TRBV28 and TRBJ2-7; tentative D call: TRBD2 (6 bases). The CDR3 covers 15 residues. Germline values: CDR1 MDHEN, CDR2 SYDVKM. V was clipped by 3 bases and J by 0 bases, with 12 bases between them. The CDR3 nucleotides are TGTGCCAGCAGTTTTTGGGGGGTGTACTCCTACGAGCAGTACTTC. It is translated as CASSFWGVYSYEQYF.

The chain combines TRBV7-2 with TRBJ2-5; TRBD1 might be the D (5 bases). Trimming pared 5 bases from V and 4 bases from J, leaving 14 bases between. The CDR3 has 14 residues. CDR1 is SGHTA and CDR2 is FQGNSA in the germline V gene. The DNA for the CDR3 is TGTGCCAGCAGCGCCAGGGTATTTGGAGAGACCCAGTACTTC. This codes for CASSARVFGETQYF.

This chain connects TRBV10-3 to TRBJ1-2; no reliable D call. The CDR3 has 12 amino acids. V gave up 3 bases and J gave up 14 bases, with 16 bases separating them. Germline V gene data show CDR1 as ENHRY and CDR2 as SYGVKD. This chain's CDR3 is CAISELQSVVTF. For the CDR3, the DNA is TGTGCCATCAGTGAACTGCAATCGGTGGTTACCTTC.